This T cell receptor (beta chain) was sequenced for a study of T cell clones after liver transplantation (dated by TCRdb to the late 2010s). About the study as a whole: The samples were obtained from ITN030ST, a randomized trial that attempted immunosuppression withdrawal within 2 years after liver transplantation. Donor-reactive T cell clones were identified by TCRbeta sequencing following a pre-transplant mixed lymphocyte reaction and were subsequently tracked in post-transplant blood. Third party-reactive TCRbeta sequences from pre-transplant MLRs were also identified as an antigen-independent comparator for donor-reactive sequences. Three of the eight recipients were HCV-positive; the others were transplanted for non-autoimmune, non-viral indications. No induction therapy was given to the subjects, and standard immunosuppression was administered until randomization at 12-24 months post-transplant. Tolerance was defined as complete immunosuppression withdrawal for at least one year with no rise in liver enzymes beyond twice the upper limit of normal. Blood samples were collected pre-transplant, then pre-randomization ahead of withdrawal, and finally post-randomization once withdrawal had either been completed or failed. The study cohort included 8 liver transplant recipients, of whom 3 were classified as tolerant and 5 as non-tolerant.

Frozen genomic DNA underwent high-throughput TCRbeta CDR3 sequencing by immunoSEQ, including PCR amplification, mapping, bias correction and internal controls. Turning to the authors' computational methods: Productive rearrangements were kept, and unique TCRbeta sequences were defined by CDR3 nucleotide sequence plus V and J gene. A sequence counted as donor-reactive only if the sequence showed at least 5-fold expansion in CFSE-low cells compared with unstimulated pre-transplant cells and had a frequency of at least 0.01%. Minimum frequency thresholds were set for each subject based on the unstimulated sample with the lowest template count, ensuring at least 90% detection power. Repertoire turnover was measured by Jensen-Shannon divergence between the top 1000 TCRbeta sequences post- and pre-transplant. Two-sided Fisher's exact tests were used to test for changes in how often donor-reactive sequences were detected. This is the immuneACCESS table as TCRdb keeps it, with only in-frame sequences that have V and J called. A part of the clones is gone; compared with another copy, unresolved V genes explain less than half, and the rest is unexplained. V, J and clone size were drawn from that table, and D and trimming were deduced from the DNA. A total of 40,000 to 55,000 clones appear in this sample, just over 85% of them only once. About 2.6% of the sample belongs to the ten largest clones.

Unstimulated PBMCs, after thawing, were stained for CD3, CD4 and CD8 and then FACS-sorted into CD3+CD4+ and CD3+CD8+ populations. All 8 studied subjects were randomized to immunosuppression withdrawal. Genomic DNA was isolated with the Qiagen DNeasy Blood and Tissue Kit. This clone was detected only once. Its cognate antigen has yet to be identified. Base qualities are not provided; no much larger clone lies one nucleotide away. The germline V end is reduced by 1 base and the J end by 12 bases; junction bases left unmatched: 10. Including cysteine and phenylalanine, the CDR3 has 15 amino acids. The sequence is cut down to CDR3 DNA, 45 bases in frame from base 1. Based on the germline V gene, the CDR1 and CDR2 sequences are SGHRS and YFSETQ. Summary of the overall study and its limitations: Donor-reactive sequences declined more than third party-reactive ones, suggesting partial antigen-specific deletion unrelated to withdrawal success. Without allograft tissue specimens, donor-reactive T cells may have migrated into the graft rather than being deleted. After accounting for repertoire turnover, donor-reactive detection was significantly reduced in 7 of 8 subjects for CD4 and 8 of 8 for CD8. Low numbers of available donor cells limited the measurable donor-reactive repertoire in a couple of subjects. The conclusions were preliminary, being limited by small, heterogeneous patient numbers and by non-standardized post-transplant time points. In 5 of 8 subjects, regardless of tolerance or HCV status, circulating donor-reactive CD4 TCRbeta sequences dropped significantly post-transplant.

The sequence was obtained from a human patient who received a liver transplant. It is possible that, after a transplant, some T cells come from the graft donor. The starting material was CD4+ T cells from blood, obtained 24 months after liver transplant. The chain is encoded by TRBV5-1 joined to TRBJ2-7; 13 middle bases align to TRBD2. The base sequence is TGCGCCAGCAGCTTGTCTGGACTAGCGGGAGAAATATGGTACTTC. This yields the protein CASSLSGLAGEIWYF.